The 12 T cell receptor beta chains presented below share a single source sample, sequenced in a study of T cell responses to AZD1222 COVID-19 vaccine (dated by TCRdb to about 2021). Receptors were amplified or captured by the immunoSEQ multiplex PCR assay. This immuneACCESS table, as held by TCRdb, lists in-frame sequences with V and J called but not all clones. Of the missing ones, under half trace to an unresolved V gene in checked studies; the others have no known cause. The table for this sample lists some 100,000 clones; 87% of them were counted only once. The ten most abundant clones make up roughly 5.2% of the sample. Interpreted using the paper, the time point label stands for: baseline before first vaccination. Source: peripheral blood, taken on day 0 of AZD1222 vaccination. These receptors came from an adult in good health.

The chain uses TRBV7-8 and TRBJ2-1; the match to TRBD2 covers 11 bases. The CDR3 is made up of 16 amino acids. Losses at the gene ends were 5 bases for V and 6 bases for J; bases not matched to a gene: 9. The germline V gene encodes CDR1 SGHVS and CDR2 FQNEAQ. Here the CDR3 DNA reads TGTGCCAGCAGCCCAGCGACTAGCGGGATCCCCAATGAGCAGTTCTTC. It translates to CASSPATSGIPNEQFF.

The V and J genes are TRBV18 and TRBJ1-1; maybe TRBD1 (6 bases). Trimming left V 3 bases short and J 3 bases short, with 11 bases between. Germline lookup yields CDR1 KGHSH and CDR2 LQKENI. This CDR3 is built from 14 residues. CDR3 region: CASSPGGTDTEAFF. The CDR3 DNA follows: TGTGCCAGCTCACCGGGGGGCACGGACACTGAAGCTTTCTTT.

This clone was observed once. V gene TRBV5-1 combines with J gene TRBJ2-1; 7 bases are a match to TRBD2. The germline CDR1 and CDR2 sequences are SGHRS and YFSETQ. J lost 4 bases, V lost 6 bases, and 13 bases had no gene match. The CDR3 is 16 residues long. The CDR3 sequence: CASTPFRLADYNEQFF. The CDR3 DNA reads TGCGCCAGCACCCCGTTCAGGCTAGCGGATTACAATGAGCAGTTCTTC.

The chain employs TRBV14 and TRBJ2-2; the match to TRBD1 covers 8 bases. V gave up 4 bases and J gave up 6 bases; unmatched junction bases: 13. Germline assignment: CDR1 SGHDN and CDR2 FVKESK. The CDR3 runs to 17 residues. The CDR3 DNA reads TGTGCCAGCAGCCCCCCCCGCCCGGACAGGGCTCCCGGGGAGCTGTTTTTT. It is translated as CASSPPRPDRAPGELFF.

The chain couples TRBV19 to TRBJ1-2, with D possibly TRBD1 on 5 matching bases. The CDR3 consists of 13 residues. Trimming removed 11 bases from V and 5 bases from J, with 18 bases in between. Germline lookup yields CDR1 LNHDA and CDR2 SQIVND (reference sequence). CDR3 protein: CASGEGSDYGYTF. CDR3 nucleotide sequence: TGTGCCTCCGGAGAGGGGTCGGATTATGGCTACACCTTC.

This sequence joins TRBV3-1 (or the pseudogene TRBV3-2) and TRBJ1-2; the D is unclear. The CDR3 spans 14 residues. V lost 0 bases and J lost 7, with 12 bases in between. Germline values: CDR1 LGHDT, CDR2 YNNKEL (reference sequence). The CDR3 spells CASSQDSHLGGYTF. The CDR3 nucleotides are TGTGCCAGCAGCCAAGATAGTCACCTGGGTGGCTACACCTTC.

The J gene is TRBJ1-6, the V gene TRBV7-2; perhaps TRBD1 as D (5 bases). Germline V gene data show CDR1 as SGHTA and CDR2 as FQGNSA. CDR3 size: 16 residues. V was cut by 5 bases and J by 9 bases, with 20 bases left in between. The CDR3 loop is CASSTRWGIGGSPLHF. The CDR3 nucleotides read TGTGCCAGCAGCACCCGTTGGGGGATCGGGGGTTCACCCCTCCACTTT. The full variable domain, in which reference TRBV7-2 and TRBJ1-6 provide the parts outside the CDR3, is GAGVSQSPSNKVTEKGKDVELRCDPISGHTALYWYRQSLGQGLEFLIYFQGNSAPDKSGLPSDRFSAERTGGSVSTLTIQRTQQEDSAVYLCASSTRWGIGGSPLHFGNGTRLTVT.

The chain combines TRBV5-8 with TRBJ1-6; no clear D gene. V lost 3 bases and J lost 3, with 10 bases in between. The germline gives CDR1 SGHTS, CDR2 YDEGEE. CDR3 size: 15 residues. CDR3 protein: CASSWRDLYNSPLHF. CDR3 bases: TGTGCCAGCAGCTGGAGGGATCTCTATAATTCACCCCTCCACTTT. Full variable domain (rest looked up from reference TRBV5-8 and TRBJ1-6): EAGVTQSPTHLIKTRGQQATLRCSPISGHTSVYWYQQALGLGLQFLLWYDEGEERNRGNFPPRFSGRQFPNYSSELNVNALELEDSALYLCASSWRDLYNSPLHFGNGTRLTVT.

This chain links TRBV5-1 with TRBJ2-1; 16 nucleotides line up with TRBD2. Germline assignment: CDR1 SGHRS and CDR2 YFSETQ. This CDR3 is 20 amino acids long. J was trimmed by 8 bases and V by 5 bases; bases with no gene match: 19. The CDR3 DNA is TGCGCCAGCAGTTCTCCCCCGGGACTAGCGGGAGGGAGGGGAGGCTATGAGCAGTTCTTC. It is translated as CASSSPPGLAGGRGGYEQFF.

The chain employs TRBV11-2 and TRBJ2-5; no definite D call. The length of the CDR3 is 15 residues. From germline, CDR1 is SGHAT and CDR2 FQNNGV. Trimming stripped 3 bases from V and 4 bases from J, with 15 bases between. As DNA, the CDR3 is TGTGCCAGCAGCTTGAAGACAAACACGGGAGAGACCCAGTACTTC. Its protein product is CASSLKTNTGETQYF.

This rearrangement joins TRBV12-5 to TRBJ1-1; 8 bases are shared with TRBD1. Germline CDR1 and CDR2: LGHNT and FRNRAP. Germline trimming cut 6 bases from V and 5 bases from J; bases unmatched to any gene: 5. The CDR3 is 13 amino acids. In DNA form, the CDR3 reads TGTGCTAGTGGCTTAGGGGACAGGACTGAAGCTTTCTTT. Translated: CASGLGDRTEAFF. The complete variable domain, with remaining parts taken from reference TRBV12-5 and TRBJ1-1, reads DARVTQTPRHKVTEMGQEVTMRCQPILGHNTVFWYRQTMMQGLELLAYFRNRAPLDDSGMPKDRFSAEMPDATLATLKIQPSEPRDSAVYFCASGLGDRTEAFFGQGTRLTVV.

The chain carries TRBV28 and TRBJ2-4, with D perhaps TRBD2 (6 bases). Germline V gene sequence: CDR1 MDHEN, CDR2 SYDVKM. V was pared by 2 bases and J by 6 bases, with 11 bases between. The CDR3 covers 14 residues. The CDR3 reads CASSLRGGVNIQYF. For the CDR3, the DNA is TGTGCCAGCAGTTTACGTGGCGGGGTAAACATTCAGTACTTC. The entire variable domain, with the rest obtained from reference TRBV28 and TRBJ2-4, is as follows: DVKVTQSSRYLVKRTGEKVFLECVQDMDHENMFWYRQDPGLGLRLIYFSYDVKMKEKGDIPEGYSVSREKKERFSLILESASTNQTSMYLCASSLRGGVNIQYFGAGTRLSVL.